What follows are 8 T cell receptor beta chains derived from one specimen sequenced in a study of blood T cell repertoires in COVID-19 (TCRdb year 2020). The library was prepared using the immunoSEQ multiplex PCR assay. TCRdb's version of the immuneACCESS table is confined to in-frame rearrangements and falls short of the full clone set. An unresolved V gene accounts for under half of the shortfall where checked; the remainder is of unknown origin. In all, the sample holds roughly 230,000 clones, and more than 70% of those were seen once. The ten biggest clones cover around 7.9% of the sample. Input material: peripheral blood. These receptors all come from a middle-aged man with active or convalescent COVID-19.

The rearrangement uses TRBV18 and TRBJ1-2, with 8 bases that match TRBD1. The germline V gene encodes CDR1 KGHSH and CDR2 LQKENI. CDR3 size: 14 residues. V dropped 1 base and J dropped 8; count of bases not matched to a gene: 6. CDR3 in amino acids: CASSPRQGSYGYTF. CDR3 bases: TGTGCCAGCTCACCACGACAGGGGAGCTACGGCTACACCTTC.

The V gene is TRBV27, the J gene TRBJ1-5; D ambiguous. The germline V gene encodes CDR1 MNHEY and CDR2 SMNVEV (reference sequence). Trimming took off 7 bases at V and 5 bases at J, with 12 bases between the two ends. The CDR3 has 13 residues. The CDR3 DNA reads TGTGCCAGCAAAGCCAACTCGGATCAGCCCCAGCATTTT. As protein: CASKANSDQPQHF.

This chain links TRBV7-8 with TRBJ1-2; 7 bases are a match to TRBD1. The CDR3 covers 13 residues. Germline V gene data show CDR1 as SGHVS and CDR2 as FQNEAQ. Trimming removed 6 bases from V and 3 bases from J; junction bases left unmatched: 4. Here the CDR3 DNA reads TGTGCCAGCAGTCCCGGGACAGACTATGGCTACACCTTC. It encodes CASSPGTDYGYTF.

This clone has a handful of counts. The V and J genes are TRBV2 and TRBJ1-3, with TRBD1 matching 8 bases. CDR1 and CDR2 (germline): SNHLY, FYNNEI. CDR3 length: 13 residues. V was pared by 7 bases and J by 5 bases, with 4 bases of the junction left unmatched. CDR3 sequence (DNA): TGTGCCAGCACGGGGACAGGTAGAAACACCATATATTTT. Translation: CASTGTGRNTIYF.

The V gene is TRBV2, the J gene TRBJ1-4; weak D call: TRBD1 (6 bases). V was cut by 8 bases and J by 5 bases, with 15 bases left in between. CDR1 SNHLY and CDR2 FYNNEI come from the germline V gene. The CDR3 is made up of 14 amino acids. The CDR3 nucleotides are TGTGCCAGCTCCGAGACAGGTGGGAATGAAAAACTGTTTTTT. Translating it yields CASSETGGNEKLFF.

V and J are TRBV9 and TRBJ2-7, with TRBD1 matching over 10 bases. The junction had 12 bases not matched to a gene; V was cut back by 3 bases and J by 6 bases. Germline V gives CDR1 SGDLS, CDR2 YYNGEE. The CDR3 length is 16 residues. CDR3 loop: CASSALSGTGALEQYF. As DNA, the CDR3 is TGTGCCAGCAGCGCCCTTTCCGGGACAGGGGCTCTCGAGCAGTACTTC. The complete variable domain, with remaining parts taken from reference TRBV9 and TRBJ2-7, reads DSGVTQTPKHLITATGQRVTLRCSPRSGDLSVYWYQQSLDQGLQFLIQYYNGEERAKGNILERFSAQQFPDLHSELNLSSLELGDSALYFCASSALSGTGALEQYFGPGTRLTVT.

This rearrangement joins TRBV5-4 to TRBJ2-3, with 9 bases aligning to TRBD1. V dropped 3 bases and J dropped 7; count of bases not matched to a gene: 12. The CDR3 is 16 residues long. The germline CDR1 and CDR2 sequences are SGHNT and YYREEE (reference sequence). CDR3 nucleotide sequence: TGTGCCAGCAGCTCGGGACAGGGTGGGCTGGGATATACGCAGTATTTT. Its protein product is CASSSGQGGLGYTQYF.

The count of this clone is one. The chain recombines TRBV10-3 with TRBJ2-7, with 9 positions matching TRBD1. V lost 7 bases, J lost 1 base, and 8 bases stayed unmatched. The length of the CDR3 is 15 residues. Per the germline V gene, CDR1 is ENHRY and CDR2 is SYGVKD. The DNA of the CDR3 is TGTGCCATCAACGACCGGGACAGGGTTTCCTACGAGCAGTACTTC. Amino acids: CAINDRDRVSYEQYF.